This TCR beta chain is drawn from a study of blood T cell repertoires in COVID-19. About the research overall: Sources were T cells, B-cell-depleted T cells, or PBMCs; the material itself was cDNA or gDNA.

Study processing details: Nucleated cell counts were estimated from reference gene primer amplification. Repertoires were generated with immunoSEQ multiplex PCR, while TCRdb's copy carries only in-frame clones and drops some. V and J calls and clone size are as listed in that table; D and trimming were resolved from the DNA. Of approximately 280,000 clones in the sample, more than 85% are singletons; the top ten hold about 4.6%. V dropped 1 base and J dropped 7 bases, with 13 bases sitting between them. CDR1 is SEHNR and CDR2 is FQNEAQ in the germline V gene (reference sequence). The length of the CDR3 is 14 residues.

J is TRBJ1-1 and V is TRBV7-9; a weak D match, TRBD1 (6 bases). Sequences were obtained from peripheral blood. The clonotype originates from a man aged 35-49 years with acute or convalescent COVID-19. CDR3 DNA sequence: TGTGCCAGCAGCTTAGTGTGGGGGCGAGGTGAAGCTTTCTTT. Translation gives CASSLVWGRGEAFF.